A selection of T cell receptor beta chains follows, all from one sample in a study of technical replicates of blood from a handful of donors. Libraries were prepared by immunoSEQ multiplex PCR; TCRdb keeps only in-frame clonotypes and omits some of them. The table lists roughly 60,000 clones, 90% to 95% of them singletons, with 3.5% to 5% in the top ten. Sequencing was performed on PBMCs. The receptors shown here come from a human donor in good health. Some clones in this sample may be carry-over from other donors' samples. CDR3s include the opening cysteine and the closing phenylalanine or tryptophan. The order of the fields is V gene, CDR3 protein.

TRBV4-3	CASSQDRNTEAFF
TRBV4-3	CASSQEAGTPVQYF
TRBV11-3	CASSRRVAADGADTQYF
TRBV7-9	CATAGDTDTQYF
TRBV20-1	CSASRGVAAFF
TRBV7-2	CASSPVPVRELFF
TRBV29-1	CSALDRTNEQFF
TRBV6-5	CASRGTSGYTGELFF
TRBV2	CASSESRFGSPLHF
TRBV5-6	CASQRGGDTQYF
TRBV18	CASSPGTGYYEQFF